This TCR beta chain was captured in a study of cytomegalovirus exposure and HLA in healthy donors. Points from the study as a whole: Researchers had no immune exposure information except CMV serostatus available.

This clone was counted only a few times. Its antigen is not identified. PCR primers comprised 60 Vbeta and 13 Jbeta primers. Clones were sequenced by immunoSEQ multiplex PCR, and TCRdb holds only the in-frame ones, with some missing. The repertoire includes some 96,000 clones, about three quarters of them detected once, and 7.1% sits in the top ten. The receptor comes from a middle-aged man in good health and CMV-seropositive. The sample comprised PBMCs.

The CDR3 region is CASSLTGSFDGYTF. The CDR3 DNA reads as TGTGCCAGCAGTTTAACAGGGAGTTTTGATGGCTACACCTTC. This chain uses TRBV27 with TRBJ1-2; tentative D call: TRBD1 (6 bases). The ends were cut back, 2 bases at V and 6 bases at J, with 13 bases in the middle. Germline CDR1 MNHEY, CDR2 SMNVEV (reference sequence). The CDR3 spans 14 residues.